This T cell receptor beta chain comes out of a study of blood T cell repertoires in COVID-19. About the study: The cDNA or gDNA used as material had been derived from T cells, B-cell-depleted T cells, or PBMCs.

Looked up from germline, CDR1 is KGHSH and CDR2 is LQKENI. V was pared by 2 bases and J by 7 bases, with 12 bases between. This CDR3 contains 15 residues. Original analysis: Estimates of nucleated cell counts were drawn from the amplification of reference gene primers. Profiling relied on immunoSEQ multiplex PCR, and the TCRdb table lists in-frame clones only, not all of them. V and J calls and clone size are copied from that table; D and trimming were computed from the DNA. The table lists some 180,000 clones, roughly 93% of them singletons. The sequence was obtained from a man aged 18 to 35 with COVID-19, enrolled during active disease. The V and J genes are TRBV18 and TRBJ1-6, with D hard to call. The source material was peripheral blood. CDR3 nucleotides: TGTGCCAGCTCACCATCTCCGCCACAAAATTCACCCCTCCACTTT. It is translated as CASSPSPPQNSPLHF.